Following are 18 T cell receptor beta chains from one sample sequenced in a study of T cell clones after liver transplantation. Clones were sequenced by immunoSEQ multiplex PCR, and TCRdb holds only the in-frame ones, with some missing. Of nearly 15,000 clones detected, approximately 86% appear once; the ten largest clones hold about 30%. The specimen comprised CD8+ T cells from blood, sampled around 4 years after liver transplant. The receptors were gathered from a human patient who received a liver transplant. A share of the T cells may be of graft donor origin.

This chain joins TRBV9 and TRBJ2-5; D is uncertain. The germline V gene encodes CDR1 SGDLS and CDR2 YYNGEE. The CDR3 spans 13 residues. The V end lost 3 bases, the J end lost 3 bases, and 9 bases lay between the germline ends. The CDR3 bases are TGTGCCAGCAGCGGGGATTATGAAGAGACCCAGTACTTC. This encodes CASSGDYEETQYF.

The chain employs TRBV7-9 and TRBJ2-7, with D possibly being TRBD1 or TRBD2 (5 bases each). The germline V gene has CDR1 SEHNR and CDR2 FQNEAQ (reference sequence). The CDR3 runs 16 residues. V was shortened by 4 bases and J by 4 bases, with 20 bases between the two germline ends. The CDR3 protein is CASSSIGAVLLYEQYF. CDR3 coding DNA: TGTGCCAGCAGCTCGATCGGGGCGGTGCTACTATACGAGCAGTACTTC.

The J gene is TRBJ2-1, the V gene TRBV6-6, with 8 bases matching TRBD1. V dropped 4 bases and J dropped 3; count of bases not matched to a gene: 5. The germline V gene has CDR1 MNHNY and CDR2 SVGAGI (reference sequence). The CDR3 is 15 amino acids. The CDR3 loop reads CASSSTGVGYNEQFF. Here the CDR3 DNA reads TGTGCCAGCAGTTCGACAGGGGTGGGCTACAATGAGCAGTTCTTC.

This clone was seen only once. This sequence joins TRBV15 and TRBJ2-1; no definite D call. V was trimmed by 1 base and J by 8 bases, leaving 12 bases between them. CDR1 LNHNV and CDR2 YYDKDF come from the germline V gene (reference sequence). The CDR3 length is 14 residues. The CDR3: CATSRGHGRDEQFF. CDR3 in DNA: TGTGCCACCAGCAGAGGGCACGGTCGAGATGAGCAGTTCTTC. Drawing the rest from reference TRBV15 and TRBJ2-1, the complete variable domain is DAMVIQNPRYQVTQFGKPVTLSCSQTLNHNVMYWYQQKSSQAPKLLFHYYDKDFNNEADTPDNFQSRRPNTSFCFLDIRSPGLGDTAMYLCATSRGHGRDEQFFGPGTRLTVL.

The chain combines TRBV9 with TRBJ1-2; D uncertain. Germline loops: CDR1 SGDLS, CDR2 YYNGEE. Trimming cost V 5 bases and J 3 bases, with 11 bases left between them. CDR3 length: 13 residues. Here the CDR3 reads CASRSREDYGYTF. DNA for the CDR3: TGTGCCAGCAGAAGTAGGGAGGACTATGGCTACACCTTC.

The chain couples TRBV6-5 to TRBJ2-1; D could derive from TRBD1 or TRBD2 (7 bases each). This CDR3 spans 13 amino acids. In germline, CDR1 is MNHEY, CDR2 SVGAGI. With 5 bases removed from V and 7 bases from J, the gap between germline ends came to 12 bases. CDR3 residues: CASSHQGGNEQFF. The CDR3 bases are TGTGCCAGCAGTCACCAGGGGGGGAATGAGCAGTTCTTC.

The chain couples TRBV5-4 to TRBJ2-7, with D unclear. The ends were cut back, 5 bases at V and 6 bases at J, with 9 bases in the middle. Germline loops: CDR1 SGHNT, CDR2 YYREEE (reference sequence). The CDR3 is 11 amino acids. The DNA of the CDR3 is TGTGCCAGCAGTGGCTCGGGCGAGCAGTACTTC. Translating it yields CASSGSGEQYF.

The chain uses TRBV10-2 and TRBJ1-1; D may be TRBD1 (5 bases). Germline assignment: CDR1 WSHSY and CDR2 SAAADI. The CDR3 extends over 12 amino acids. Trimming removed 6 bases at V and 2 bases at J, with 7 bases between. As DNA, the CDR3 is TGCGCCAGCAGCACAGGAAACACTGAAGCTTTCTTT. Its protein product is CASSTGNTEAFF.

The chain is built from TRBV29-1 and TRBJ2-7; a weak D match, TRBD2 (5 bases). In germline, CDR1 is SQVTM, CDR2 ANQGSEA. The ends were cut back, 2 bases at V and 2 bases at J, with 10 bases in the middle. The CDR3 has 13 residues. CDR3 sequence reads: CSVETGVAYEQYF. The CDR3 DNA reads TGCAGCGTTGAAACCGGGGTGGCCTACGAGCAGTACTTC.

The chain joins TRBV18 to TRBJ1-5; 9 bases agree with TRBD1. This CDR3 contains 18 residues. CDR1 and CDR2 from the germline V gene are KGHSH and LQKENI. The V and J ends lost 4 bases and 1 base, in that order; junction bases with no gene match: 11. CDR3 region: CASSQNPGQGKSNQPQHF. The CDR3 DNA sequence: TGTGCCAGCTCACAGAACCCGGGACAGGGAAAGAGCAATCAGCCCCAGCATTTT.

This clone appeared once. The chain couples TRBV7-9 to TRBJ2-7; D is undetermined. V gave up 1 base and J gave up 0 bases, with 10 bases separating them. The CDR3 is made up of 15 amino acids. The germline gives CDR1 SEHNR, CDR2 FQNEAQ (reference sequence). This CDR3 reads CASSLVLRDSYEQYF. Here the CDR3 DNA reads TGTGCCAGCAGCTTAGTTCTCAGAGACTCCTACGAGCAGTACTTC.

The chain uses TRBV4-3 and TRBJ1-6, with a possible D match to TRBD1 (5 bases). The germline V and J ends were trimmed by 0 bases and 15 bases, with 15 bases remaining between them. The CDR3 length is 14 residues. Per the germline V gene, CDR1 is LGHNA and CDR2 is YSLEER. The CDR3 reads CASSQDRTGPNLHF. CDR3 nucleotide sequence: TGCGCCAGCAGCCAAGATCGTACAGGCCCGAACCTCCACTTT.

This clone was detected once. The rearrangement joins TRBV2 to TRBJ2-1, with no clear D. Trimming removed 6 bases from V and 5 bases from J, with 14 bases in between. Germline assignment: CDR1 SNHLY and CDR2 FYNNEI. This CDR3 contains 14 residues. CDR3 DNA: TGTGCCAGCAGAGTAAGCCGGGCAGACAATGAGCAGTTCTTC. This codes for CASRVSRADNEQFF.

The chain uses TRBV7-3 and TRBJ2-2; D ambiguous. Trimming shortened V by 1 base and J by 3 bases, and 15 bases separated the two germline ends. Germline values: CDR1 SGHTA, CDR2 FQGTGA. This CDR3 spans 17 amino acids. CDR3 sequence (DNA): TGTGCCAGCAGCTTAAAACCCCAGAGACTCCACACCGGGGAGCTGTTTTTT. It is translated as CASSLKPQRLHTGELFF.

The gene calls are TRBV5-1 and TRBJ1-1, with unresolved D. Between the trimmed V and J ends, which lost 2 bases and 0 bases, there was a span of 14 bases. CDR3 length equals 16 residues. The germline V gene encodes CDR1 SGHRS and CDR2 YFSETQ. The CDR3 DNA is TGCGCCAGCAGCTTATTCGGGGTGGAAATGAACACTGAAGCTTTCTTT. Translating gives CASSLFGVEMNTEAFF.

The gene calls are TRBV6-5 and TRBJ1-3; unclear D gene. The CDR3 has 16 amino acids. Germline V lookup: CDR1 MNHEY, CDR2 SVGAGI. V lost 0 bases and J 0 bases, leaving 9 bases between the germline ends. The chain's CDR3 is CASSYSVSFSGNTIYF. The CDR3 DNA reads TGTGCCAGCAGTTACTCGGTCAGCTTCTCTGGAAACACCATATATTTT.

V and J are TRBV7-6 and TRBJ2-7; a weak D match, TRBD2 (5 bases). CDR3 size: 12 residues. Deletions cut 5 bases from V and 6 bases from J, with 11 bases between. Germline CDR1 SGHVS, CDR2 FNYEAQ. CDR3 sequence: CASSRGPSEQYF. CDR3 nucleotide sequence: TGTGCCAGCAGCCGCGGGCCTTCCGAGCAGTACTTC. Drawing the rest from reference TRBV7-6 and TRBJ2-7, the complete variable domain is GAGVSQSPRYKVTKRGQDVALRCDPISGHVSLYWYRQALGQGPEFLTYFNYEAQQDKSGLPNDRFSAERPEGSISTLTIQRTEQRDSAMYRCASSRGPSEQYFGPGTRLTVT.

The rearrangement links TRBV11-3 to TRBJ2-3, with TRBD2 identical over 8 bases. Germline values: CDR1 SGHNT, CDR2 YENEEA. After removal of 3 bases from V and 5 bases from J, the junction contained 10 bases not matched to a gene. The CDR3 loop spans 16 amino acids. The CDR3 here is CASSFTSGLAGDTQYF. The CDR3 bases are TGTGCCAGCAGCTTCACTTCAGGGCTAGCGGGAGATACGCAGTATTTT.